Listed below are T cell receptor beta chains from one sample, sequenced in a study of tumor and adjacent non-tumor tissue in lung cancer. TCRdb ran MiXCR on the multiplex PCR reads and lists one entry per CDR3 protein. In the table there are tens of thousands of distinct CDR3 sequences, 61% of which are singletons. Material: distant non-tumor lung tissue. The source of these receptors is a man aged 65 to 79 with non-small cell lung cancer. CDR3s include the opening cysteine and the closing phenylalanine or tryptophan. A D gene is named only where the DNA matches it firmly. Clone size is given for some rows only: seen once, a few or many times, or a class if the clone is expanded.

j_call clone_size d_call v_call cdr3_aa cdr3_nt
TRBJ2-1 NA NA TRBV10-2 CASSGLGNYNEQFF TGCGCCAGCAGTGGGCTGGGAAATTACAATGAGCAGTTCTTC
TRBJ2-7 NA NA TRBV11-2 CASSRHEDRTSYEQYF TGTGCCAGCTCACGACACGAGGATAGGACATCCTACGAGCAGTACTTC
TRBJ2-1 few NA TRBV30 CAWSVLARAYNEQFF TGTGCCTGGAGTGTTCTAGCGAGGGCTTACAATGAGCAGTTCTTC
TRBJ1-2 once NA TRBV11-2 CASVPGQANYGYAF TGTGCCAGCGTCCCAGGCCAGGCTAACTATGGCTACGCCTTC
TRBJ2-5 many TRBD2 TRBV7-8 CASSFGLAQETQYF TGTGCCAGCAGCTTCGGACTAGCCCAAGAGACCCAGTACTTC
TRBJ2-7 medium-sized TRBD2 TRBV20-1 CSAGTSGRRYEQYF TGCAGTGCTGGGACTAGCGGGAGGAGGTACGAGCAGTACTTC
TRBJ1-2 NA NA TRBV5-1 CAGSLDEGSYGYTF TGCGCCGGCAGCTTGGATGAGGGATCCTATGGCTACACCTTC
TRBJ2-2 NA TRBD2 TRBV11-2 CVSSLDRLASAGVLFF TGTGTCAGCAGTTTAGATCGACTAGCCTCGGCCGGGGTGCTGTTTTTT
TRBJ2-1 NA NA TRBV5-4 CASSLTLGNEQLF TGTGCCAGCAGCTTGACTTTGGGGAATGAGCAGTTGTTC
TRBJ2-1 NA NA TRBV4-2 CASSQVGTGSSYYEQFF TGTGCCAGCAGCCAAGTGGGAACAGGGAGCTCCTACTATGAGCAGTTCTTC
TRBJ1-6 NA NA TRBV27 CASSMTFQSPLHF TGTGCCAGCAGCATGACATTCCAATCACCCCTCCACTTT
TRBJ2-4 NA NA TRBV14 CASSQETDLAKNVQYF TGTGCCAGCAGCCAGGAGACAGATTTGGCCAAAAACGTTCAGTACTTC
TRBJ2-4 NA NA TRBV11-2 CASSLIKYIQYF TGTGCCAGCAGCTTAATAAAATACATTCAGTACTTC
TRBJ2-4 many TRBD2 TRBV6-6 CASSSLGTSGGPIAKNIQYF TGTGCCAGCAGTTCCTTAGGGACTAGCGGGGGCCCAATAGCCAAAAACATTCAGTACTTC
TRBJ2-1 NA NA TRBV29-1 CSADASGYNEQFF TGCAGCGCGGACGCCAGCGGATACAATGAGCAGTTCTTC
TRBJ2-1 many TRBD2 TRBV4-2 CASSSRGGSSYNEQLF TGTGCCAGCAGCTCTCGCGGGGGAAGCTCCTACAATGAGCAGCTCTTC
TRBJ2-1 NA NA TRBV6-5 CARSYGGSRDEQFF TGTGCCAGAAGTTACGGAGGGTCCAGGGATGAGCAGTTCTTC
TRBJ2-1 NA NA TRBV5-1 CASSLWSSYNEQFF TGCGCCAGCAGCTTGTGGAGCTCCTACAATGAGCAGTTCTTC
TRBJ2-2 medium-sized TRBD2 TRBV11-1 CASSFLAGNTGELFF TGTGCCAGCAGCTTCCTAGCGGGGAACACCGGGGAGCTGTTTTTT
TRBJ2-2 NA NA TRBV11-2 CASCPQGTGELLF TGTGCCAGCTGTCCACAGGGAACCGGGGAGCTGCTTTTT
TRBJ2-1 NA TRBD2 TRBV5-4 CASSGSGGSSYNEQFF TGTGCCAGCAGCGGAAGCGGGGGAAGCTCCTACAATGAGCAGTTCTTC
TRBJ2-4 NA NA TRBV30 CAWSVVGDAKNIQNF TGTGCCTGGAGTGTCGTAGGGGATGCCAAAAACATTCAGAACTTC
TRBJ2-6 many NA TRBV24-1 CATSDQGNSGANVLTF TGTGCCACCAGTGATCAGGGGAACTCTGGGGCCAACGTCCTGACTTTC
TRBJ2-2 NA TRBD2 TRBV4-2 CASNQAASGGKNTGELFF TGTGCCAGCAACCAAGCGGCTAGCGGGGGGAAGAACACCGGGGAACTGTTTTTT
TRBJ2-2 few NA TRBV28 CASSFDPGNTGELFF TGTGCCAGCAGTTTTGACCCGGGGAACACCGGGGAGCTGTTTTTT
TRBJ2-1 few NA TRBV5-1 CASSFQGMSYNEQFF TGCGCCAGCAGCTTCCAAGGGATGTCCTACAATGAGCAGTTCTTC
TRBJ2-2 NA NA TRBV7-9 CASSPEVAGELFF TGTGCCAGCAGCCCTGAGGTCGCCGGGGAGCTGTTTTTT
TRBJ2-5 NA NA TRBV11-2 CASSSKRGSQETQYF TGTGCCAGCAGCTCAAAGAGAGGGTCCCAAGAGACCCAGTACTTC